The 16 T cell receptor beta chains below were found in one sample sequenced in a study of blood T cell repertoires in COVID-19. Data came from immunoSEQ multiplex PCR; TCRdb stores just in-frame clones and leaves some out. The sample consists of some 68,000 clones, roughly nine tenths of them appearing once. The material sequenced was peripheral blood. The receptor set was obtained from a man aged 50 to 59 with active COVID-19.

The CDR3 DNA is TGTGCCAGCAGCTTAGCCTTAGGAGAGACCAACCTAGCCAAAAACATTCAGTACTTC. This codes for CASSLALGETNLAKNIQYF. V gene TRBV7-9 combines with J gene TRBJ2-4, with D unclear. V was trimmed by 0 bases and J by 0 bases, leaving 18 bases between them. Germline V lookup: CDR1 SEHNR, CDR2 FQNEAQ (reference sequence). CDR3 size: 19 residues.

The genes are TRBV7-8 and TRBJ1-2; no clear D gene. This CDR3 contains 16 residues. V was shortened by 4 bases and J by 0 bases, with 15 bases between the two germline ends. Germline-derived CDR1 and CDR2 are SGHVS and FQNEAQ. CDR3 protein: CASSSGRRVTNYGYTF. In DNA form, the CDR3 reads TGTGCCAGCAGCTCTGGCAGACGGGTAACTAACTATGGCTACACCTTC.

The chain joins TRBV19 to TRBJ2-1; no definite D call. V was clipped by 3 bases and J by 4 bases, with 7 bases between them. This CDR3 spans 13 amino acids. The germline CDR1 and CDR2 sequences are LNHDA and SQIVND (reference sequence). The CDR3 DNA sequence: TGTGCCAGTAGTATGAACTCATACAATGAGCAGTTCTTC. Amino acid sequence: CASSMNSYNEQFF.

The rearrangement joins TRBV19 to TRBJ1-1; TRBD1 matches at 7 bases. This CDR3 is 14 amino acids long. V was pared by 9 bases and J by 4 bases, with 11 bases of the junction left unmatched. The germline gives CDR1 LNHDA, CDR2 SQIVND (reference sequence). CDR3 sequence (DNA): TGTGCCAGCCACCCGACAGGGTCGGCCACTGAAGCTTTCTTT. Translating gives CASHPTGSATEAFF.

The rearrangement uses TRBV11-2 and TRBJ2-2; D is unresolved. This CDR3 is built from 14 residues. Germline lookup yields CDR1 SGHAT and CDR2 FQNNGV. V shed 2 bases and J shed 1 base, with 5 bases lying between them. CDR3: CASSLSQNTGELFF. The CDR3 coding sequence is TGTGCCAGCAGCTTATCACAGAACACCGGGGAGCTGTTTTTT.

This clone showed up just once. V gene TRBV13 combines with J gene TRBJ2-3, with TRBD2 matching 9 bases. V gave up 2 bases and J gave up 1 base; unmatched junction bases: 4. This CDR3 region has 16 residues. CDR1 PRHDT and CDR2 FYEKMQ come from the germline V gene (reference sequence). CDR3 loop: CASSLLSSGGTDTQYF. DNA for the CDR3: TGTGCCAGCAGCTTACTCTCTAGCGGGGGCACAGATACGCAGTATTTT.

The rearrangement joins TRBV6-5 to TRBJ2-7; D is possibly TRBD1 (5 bases). The CDR3 sequence is 13 residues long. CDR1 is MNHEY, CDR2 SVGAGI, per germline. Between the trimmed V and J ends, which lost 2 bases and 4 bases, there was a span of 9 bases. As DNA, the CDR3 is TGTGCCAGCAGTTACAGGGCAGGGTACGAGCAGTACTTC. Translated, it gives CASSYRAGYEQYF.

In this sample, this clone turned up a few times. This chain links TRBV18 with TRBJ2-7; D might be TRBD2 (5 bases). From germline, CDR1 is KGHSH and CDR2 LQKENI. Between the trimmed V and J ends, which lost 3 bases and 0 bases, there was a span of 9 bases. The CDR3 length is 14 residues. The CDR3 region has the DNA TGTGCCAGCTCACCTAGTGGGAGCTCCTACGAGCAGTACTTC. This codes for CASSPSGSSYEQYF.

This clone was recorded only once. This chain joins TRBV5-4 and TRBJ2-3; 9 bases map to TRBD2. Trimming at V came to 1 base and at J to 6 bases, leaving 3 bases not matched to a gene. CDR3 length equals 14 residues. Germline values: CDR1 SGHNT, CDR2 YYREEE (reference sequence). The CDR3 sequence is CASSLLAGGDTQYF. As DNA, the CDR3 is TGTGCCAGCAGCTTGCTCGCGGGGGGGGATACGCAGTATTTT.

V gene TRBV7-2 combines with J gene TRBJ1-2; 7 positions match TRBD1. This CDR3 has 15 residues. Germline values: CDR1 SGHTA, CDR2 FQGNSA. V shed 7 bases, J shed 1 base, and the junction held 9 bases outside the gene matches. CDR3 in amino acids: CASTLDRAGNYGYTF. The DNA for the CDR3 is TGTGCCAGCACCCTTGACAGGGCGGGTAACTATGGCTACACCTTC.

CDR3 in DNA: TGTGCCAGCAGCTTTAGCGGCGAGACCCAGTACTTC. It codes for CASSFSGETQYF. V usage is TRBV5-4 and J usage is TRBJ2-5, with a possible D match to TRBD2 (6 bases). CDR3 size: 12 residues. V lost 2 bases to trimming and J lost 5 bases, with 7 bases between them. Germline CDR1 SGHNT, CDR2 YYREEE (reference sequence).

This clone has more than one count but fewer than ten. V and J are TRBV6-6 and TRBJ1-6; TRBD1 matches 7 bases. CDR3 length: 14 amino acids. V dropped 3 bases and J dropped 10; count of bases not matched to a gene: 6. Germline values: CDR1 MNHNY, CDR2 SVGAGI (reference sequence). CDR3 residues: CASSYPDRDSPLHF. CDR3 in DNA: TGTGCCAGCAGTTATCCCGACAGGGACTCACCCCTCCACTTT.

In its sample, this clone was seen a few times. The chain links TRBV29-1 to TRBJ1-2; D gene uncertain. Germline loops: CDR1 SQVTM, CDR2 ANQGSEA. V was trimmed by 4 bases and J by 1 base, leaving 4 bases between them. The CDR3 is 11 residues long. The CDR3 here is CSVVSNYGYTF. For the CDR3, the DNA is TGCAGCGTTGTTAGTAACTATGGCTACACCTTC.

V gene TRBV9 combines with J gene TRBJ1-3, with D tentatively TRBD1 (6 bases). There are 17 residues in the CDR3. Per the germline V gene, CDR1 is SGDLS and CDR2 is YYNGEE. Trimming removed 6 bases from V and 0 bases from J, with 19 bases in between. This chain's CDR3 is CASTGRAGEDSGNTIYF. The DNA for the CDR3 is TGTGCCAGCACTGGGCGGGCAGGGGAAGACTCTGGAAACACCATATATTTT.

The rearrangement links TRBV6-6 to TRBJ2-7; 8 nucleotides align to TRBD1. Trimming at V came to 7 bases and at J to 7 bases, leaving 9 bases not matched to a gene. The germline V gene has CDR1 MNHNY and CDR2 SVGAGI (reference sequence). CDR3 length: 13 residues. This CDR3 reads CASINHRGTEQYF. The CDR3 nucleotides are TGTGCCAGCATTAACCACAGGGGGACGGAGCAGTACTTC.

This rearrangement joins TRBV27 to TRBJ2-7; perhaps TRBD1 as D (5 bases). V shed 0 bases and J shed 3 bases, with 9 bases lying between them. The CDR3 covers 14 residues. Germline V gene sequence: CDR1 MNHEY, CDR2 SMNVEV (reference sequence). The CDR3 coding sequence is TGTGCCAGCAGTTTATCTACAGGCCACTACGAGCAGTACTTC. Translation: CASSLSTGHYEQYF.